Listed here is a single TCR beta chain. The record originates from a study of spatial heterogeneity in lung cancer. Study overall: The donors, 70 or so patients with untreated early-stage non-small cell lung cancer, provided the samples. Available follow-up PBMC samples were sequenced, at a median of roughly two years post-resection.

Regarding time point: blood at routine non-recurrence follow-up after resection. Unsorted tumor, nontumor lung tissue or cryopreserved PBMC supplied the whole RNA. Each molecule of TCR cDNA was tagged with one unique molecular identifier. TCRdb analysed the 5' RACE reads with MiXCR anew, one entry per CDR3 protein. The top ten hold around 35% of the sample, which has 50,000 to 60,000 distinct CDR3 sequences, roughly 7.4% seen once. The TCR comes from a female donor with early-stage non-small cell lung cancer. Here the sequenced sample was PBMCs, taken at follow-up.

The CDR3: CASSLSPARLDTEAFF. The CDR3 coding sequence is TGCGCCAGCAGCTTGTCCCCCGCTAGATTGGACACTGAAGCTTTCTTT. This chain joins TRBV5-1 and TRBJ1-1; D not resolved. The V end was cut by 1 base, the J end by 3 bases, with 16 bases between. The CDR3 contains 16 residues. CDR1 is SGHRS, CDR2 YFSETQ, per germline.